The subject of this entry is one T cell receptor beta chain. V trimming: 0 bases; J trimming: 5 bases; junction bases outside the gene matches: 9. Germline assignment: CDR1 MNHNY and CDR2 SVGAGI (reference sequence). The CDR3 is 16 residues long. This sample was taken from a study of regulatory T cells in long-lasting Graves disease. Investigators prepared the TCR beta libraries by applying iRepertoire HTBI primers and Arm-PCR of CDR3 regions. TCRdb called the multiplex PCR reads again in MiXCR, with one record for every CDR3 protein. The sample yields roughly 450,000 distinct CDR3 sequences, less than 25% seen once. Described time point: persistent/refractory GD, antithyroid drugs over 5 years with positive TRAb. PBMC-extracted RNA yielded the TCR library.

The source is a female donor with Graves disease. This material consisted of peripheral blood mononuclear cells (PBMCs), taken when the disease was refractory, from a patient treated with antithyroid drugs. The chain joins TRBV6-6 to TRBJ2-5, with 7 positions matching TRBD2. CDR3 in DNA: TGTGCCAGCAGTTACTCGAGAGCGGGAAGGGCCGAGACCCAGTACTTC. Its translation: CASSYSRAGRAETQYF.